Shown below are 32 T cell receptor beta chains from a single sample sequenced in a study of metastatic and nonmetastatic thyroid tumors. TCRdb reassembled clones from the PCR reads with MiXCR. This table has about 45,000 clones, roughly 3.9% appearing once. All patients were treatment-naive before thyroid surgery. Sequencing used blood. The receptors derive from a female donor with papillary thyroid cancer or a benign thyroid nodule (not recorded which). Some clones in this sample may be carry-over from other donors' samples.

This clone showed up just a few times. V and J are TRBV28 and TRBJ1-5; D remains unclear. Trimming shortened V by 3 bases and J by 0 bases, and 6 bases separated the two germline ends. The germline gives CDR1 MDHEN, CDR2 SYDVKM. This CDR3 has 14 residues. CDR3 sequence (DNA): TGTGCCAGCAGTTTTATAGATAGCAATCAGCCCCAGCATTTT. Its protein product is CASSFIDSNQPQHF.

This sequence joins TRBV2 and TRBJ2-7; D is perhaps TRBD1 (6 bases). Germline CDR1 is SNHLY and CDR2 is FYNNEI. This CDR3 has 14 amino acids. Trimming cost V 8 bases and J 5 bases, with 19 bases left between them. CDR3 protein: CASEGTWWTDEQYF. In DNA form, the CDR3 reads TGTGCCAGCGAAGGGACATGGTGGACCGACGAGCAGTACTTC.

V gene TRBV6-2 or TRBV6-3 combines with J gene TRBJ2-7; 8 bases are a match to TRBD1. CDR1 is MNHEY, CDR2 SVGEGT, per germline. The CDR3 covers 14 residues. V was clipped by 10 bases and J by 3 bases; unmatched bases: 11. CDR3 nucleotides: TGTGCCACCAGGAGCTATACAGGGGGCTACGAGCAGTACGTC. Amino acids: CATRSYTGGYEQYV.

The rearrangement joins TRBV6-1 to TRBJ2-3; TRBD2 is a possible D gene (6 bases). Deletions cut 8 bases from V and 0 bases from J, with 6 bases between. Germline CDR1 and CDR2: MNHNS and SASEGT. CDR3 length: 12 residues. CDR3 amino acids: CASRESTDTQYF. The CDR3 DNA reads as TGTGCCAGCCGGGAGAGCACAGATACGCAGTATTTT.

This clone was counted at least ten times. V gene TRBV2 combines with J gene TRBJ2-7, with a tentative D call TRBD1 (5 bases). The CDR3 spans 12 residues. Trimming took 10 bases from V and 3 from J, leaving 13 bases between them. The germline V gene has CDR1 SNHLY and CDR2 FYNNEI. The CDR3 sequence: CAILRVNYEQYF. CDR3 in DNA: TGTGCCATCCTCAGGGTGAACTACGAGCAGTACTTC.

This clone was detected ten times or more. V and J are TRBV11-2 and TRBJ2-1; 9 nucleotides align to TRBD2. The CDR3 runs to 15 residues. Germline CDR1 and CDR2: SGHAT and FQNNGV. V lost 1 base and J lost 7; bases outside the gene matches: 5. As DNA, the CDR3 is TGTGCCAGCAGCTTAGGAGCGGGAGGACTAAATGAGCAGTTCTTC. It codes for CASSLGAGGLNEQFF.

This clone was recorded many times. The chain has TRBV6-1 and TRBJ2-6, with 7 positions matching TRBD1. Germline V gene sequence: CDR1 MNHNS, CDR2 SASEGT. The CDR3 extends over 19 amino acids. V was clipped by 5 bases and J by 0 bases; unmatched bases: 13. This CDR3 reads CASSPHPPGQISGANVLTF. CDR3 DNA: TGTGCCAGCAGTCCCCACCCTCCGGGACAGATCTCTGGGGCCAACGTCCTGACTTTC.

This chain uses TRBV11-3 with TRBJ2-5; possibly TRBD1 or TRBD2 for D (6 bases each). Per germline, CDR1 SGHNT and CDR2 YENEEA. V dropped 4 bases and J dropped 5 bases, with 17 bases sitting between them. The CDR3 consists of 15 residues. CDR3 sequence (DNA): TGTGCCAGCAGCTATGGGGACGGGGGCCGGGAGACCCAGTACTTC. The encoded protein is CASSYGDGGRETQYF.

In its sample, this clone was seen many times. The rearrangement joins TRBV20-1 to TRBJ2-3; no clear D gene. V was trimmed by 0 bases and J by 0 bases, leaving 7 bases between them. The CDR3 covers 14 residues. Germline V gives CDR1 DFQATT, CDR2 SNEGSKA (reference sequence). The CDR3 here is CSARDLASTDTQYF. DNA for the CDR3: TGCAGTGCTAGAGATCTGGCGAGCACAGATACGCAGTATTTT.

This clone has at least ten counts. The chain employs TRBV13 and TRBJ2-1; the match to TRBD2 covers 11 bases. Germline CDR1 is PRHDT and CDR2 is FYEKMQ (reference sequence). The CDR3 spans 17 residues. V was pared by 5 bases and J by 2 bases, with 8 bases of the junction left unmatched. The chain's CDR3 is CASSHFGTSGTYNEQFF. In DNA form, the CDR3 reads TGTGCCAGCAGCCACTTCGGGACTAGCGGAACCTACAATGAGCAGTTCTTC. Full variable domain (remainder filled in from reference TRBV13 and TRBJ2-1): AAGVIQSPRHLIKEKRETATLKCYPIPRHDTVYWYQQGPGQDPQFLISFYEKMQSDKGSIPDRFSAQQFSDYHSELNMSSLELGDSALYFCASSHFGTSGTYNEQFFGPGTRLTVL.

In its sample, this clone was seen many times. This chain joins TRBV27 and TRBJ2-3, with 10 bases matching TRBD1. The trim removed 6 bases at V and 6 bases at J, leaving 9 bases unmatched. The length of the CDR3 is 15 residues. The germline V gene encodes CDR1 MNHEY and CDR2 SMNVEV (reference sequence). In nucleotides, the CDR3 is TGTGCCAGCAGCCCCCGGACAGGGGGTGGTGATACGCAGTATTTT. It encodes CASSPRTGGGDTQYF.

This clone was seen many times. The CDR3 protein is CSARDLENEKLFF. The CDR3 DNA is TGCAGTGCTAGAGATCTGGAGAATGAAAAACTGTTTTTT. The chain is built from TRBV20-1 and TRBJ1-4; D gene ambiguous. V was pared by 0 bases and J by 5 bases, with 7 bases between. This CDR3 comprises 13 residues. Germline CDR1 reads DFQATT; CDR2 reads SNEGSKA (reference sequence).

This clone was seen a few times. This chain joins TRBV5-5 and TRBJ2-3; D is perhaps TRBD2 (5 bases). Trimming took 4 bases from V and 2 from J, leaving 11 bases between them. CDR3 length: 14 residues. Germline CDR1 and CDR2: SGHKS and YYEKEE (reference sequence). The CDR3 here is CASSIPGYTDTQYF. Here the CDR3 DNA reads TGTGCCAGCAGCATACCGGGGTACACAGATACGCAGTATTTT. The whole variable domain, remainder taken from reference TRBV5-5 and TRBJ2-3, is DAGVTQSPTHLIKTRGQQVTLRCSPISGHKSVSWYQQVLGQGPQFIFQYYEKEERGRGNFPDRFSARQFPNYSSELNVNALLLGDSALYLCASSIPGYTDTQYFGPGTRLTVL.

This rearrangement joins TRBV2 to TRBJ2-7; D gene ambiguous. Germline-derived CDR1 and CDR2 are SNHLY and FYNNEI. This CDR3 has 14 amino acids. V was clipped by 6 bases and J by 3 bases, with 15 bases between them. The DNA of the CDR3 is TGTGCCAGCAGCCCTGCCCAATCGGGCTACGAGCAGTACTTC. Translation: CASSPAQSGYEQYF.

This clone was found a few times. This sequence joins TRBV20-1 and TRBJ2-3, with D maybe TRBD2 (6 bases). The CDR3 totals 13 residues. V shed 4 bases and J shed 8 bases, with 16 bases lying between them. Germline-derived CDR1 and CDR2 are DFQATT and SNEGSKA (reference sequence). The CDR3 DNA is TGCAGTGCTAAAGGGAGGAGCGCAGGTACGCAGTATTTT. Protein product: CSAKGRSAGTQYF.

V usage is TRBV24-1 and J usage is TRBJ2-3, with D perhaps matching TRBD2 (5 bases). CDR3 length: 16 amino acids. Trimming stripped 4 bases from V and 5 bases from J, with 18 bases between. Germline lookup yields CDR1 KGHDR and CDR2 SFDVKD. DNA for the CDR3: TGTGCCACCAGTGAAGGAGGACGGGCTGGCAAAGATACGCAGTATTTT. Its protein product is CATSEGGRAGKDTQYF.

In its sample, this clone was seen many times. Possible read error: a much larger clone is one base away. The sample holds other DNA sequences that translate to the same CDR3. The chain uses TRBV28 and TRBJ1-2; D not certain. The germline V gene encodes CDR1 MDHEN and CDR2 SYDVKM. The CDR3 is 15 residues long. DNA for the CDR3: TGTGCTAGCAGTTTATGGCAGGTCGTTAACTATGGCTACACCTTC. This gives the protein CASSLWQVVNYGYTF.

This clone was observed many times. Distinct nucleotide sequences in the sample also encode this CDR3. The rearrangement links TRBV19 to TRBJ2-1; 7 nucleotides agree with TRBD2. The germline V gene has CDR1 LNHDA and CDR2 SQIVND (reference sequence). V was clipped by 0 bases and J by 7 bases; unmatched bases: 9. The CDR3 runs 16 residues. The CDR3, as DNA: TGTGCCAGTAGTATAGATCATGGTGGGAGGGTTAATGAGCAGTTCTTC. As protein: CASSIDHGGRVNEQFF.

Only a few counts were recorded for this clone. The chain recombines TRBV6-1 with TRBJ2-7; D call uncertain. The CDR3 contains 14 residues. CDR1 and CDR2 from the germline V gene are MNHNS and SASEGT. V was pared by 5 bases and J by 0 bases, with 11 bases between. CDR3 loop: CASSKTQNSYEQYF. The CDR3, as DNA: TGTGCCAGCAGTAAAACCCAGAACTCCTACGAGCAGTACTTC.

This clone has ten or more counts. V is TRBV27 and J is TRBJ2-3; no clear D. Germline-derived CDR1 and CDR2 are MNHEY and SMNVEV (reference sequence). The CDR3 covers 12 residues. Trimming stripped 6 bases from V and 2 bases from J, with 6 bases between. For the CDR3, the DNA is TGTGCCAGCAGCCCAAACACAGATACGCAGTATTTT. Translating it yields CASSPNTDTQYF.

There are many counts of this clone. The J gene is TRBJ2-1, the V gene TRBV4-1; TRBD2 is a possible D gene (5 bases). The V end was cut by 2 bases, the J end by 5 bases, with 25 bases between. Germline CDR1 is MGHRA and CDR2 is YSYEKL. The CDR3 covers 19 residues. CDR3 nucleotides: TGCGCCAGCAGCCAACTACTCTCGGGGTGGCTAGCATCTAACAATGAGCAGTTCTTC. This codes for CASSQLLSGWLASNNEQFF.

This clone was found many times. The chain couples TRBV10-2 to TRBJ2-3; tentative D call: TRBD2 (6 bases). Germline V gene lookup returns CDR1 WSHSY and CDR2 SAAADI. This CDR3 spans 14 amino acids. The germline V and J ends were trimmed by 4 bases and 0 bases, with 8 bases remaining between them. DNA of the CDR3: TGCGCCAGCAGTGTCGGGACTAGCACAGATACGCAGTATTTT. The encoded protein is CASSVGTSTDTQYF.

The sample holds many counts of this clone. The rearrangement uses TRBV7-3 and TRBJ2-1; the match to TRBD2 covers 8 bases. Looked up from germline, CDR1 is SGHTA and CDR2 is FQGTGA. The V and J ends lost 2 bases and 8 bases, in that order; junction bases with no gene match: 5. There are 14 residues in the CDR3. CDR3 in DNA: TGTGCCAGCAGCTTATTAACTAGCGGAGATGAGCAGTTCTTC. It encodes CASSLLTSGDEQFF.

This clone was recorded many times. The V gene is TRBV4-1, the J gene TRBJ1-2; D is perhaps TRBD1 (5 bases). Looked up from germline, CDR1 is MGHRA and CDR2 is YSYEKL. Trimming left V 7 bases short and J 5 bases short, with 11 bases between. This CDR3 has 12 residues. The CDR3 loop reads CASTGASYGYTF. The CDR3 DNA sequence: TGCGCCAGCACCGGGGCAAGTTATGGCTACACCTTC.

Many counts were recorded for this clone. Other nucleotide sequences in the sample specify the same CDR3. J is TRBJ2-3 and V is TRBV11-2, with TRBD2 as a possible D gene (6 bases). From germline, CDR1 is SGHAT and CDR2 FQNNGV. V was clipped by 4 bases and J by 1 base, with 15 bases between them. This CDR3 is 16 amino acids long. The DNA of the CDR3 is TGTGCCAGCAGCTCCCACCGGGACTGGCGCACAGATACGCAGTATTTT. Protein: CASSSHRDWRTDTQYF.

This clone is classed as medium-sized. The V call is TRBV27, the J call TRBJ2-2; no definite D call. CDR3 length: 14 amino acids. Germline V gene sequence: CDR1 MNHEY, CDR2 SMNVEV (reference sequence). Trimming pared 6 bases from V and 1 base from J, leaving 9 bases between. CDR3 amino acids: CASRDQRNTGELFF. For the CDR3, the DNA is TGTGCCAGCAGGGATCAGAGGAACACCGGGGAGCTGTTTTTT.

This clone was counted at least ten times. V gene TRBV6-1 combines with J gene TRBJ1-4; D gene ambiguous. V was trimmed by 5 bases and J by 4 bases, leaving 11 bases between them. The CDR3 runs to 14 residues. Germline assignment: CDR1 MNHNS and CDR2 SASEGT. The DNA for the CDR3 is TGTGCCAGCAGTTACAGAGAGGTTAATGAAAAACTGTTTTTT. As protein: CASSYREVNEKLFF.

This clone occurred a few times. This chain links TRBV20-1 with TRBJ2-5; TRBD2 might be the D (6 bases). The CDR3 is 12 amino acids. Per the germline V gene, CDR1 is DFQATT and CDR2 is SNEGSKA (reference sequence). Trimming took 4 bases from V and 5 from J, leaving 11 bases between them. CDR3 DNA sequence: TGCAGTGCTATTACGGGAGCCGAGACCCAGTACTTC. Residues: CSAITGAETQYF.

This clone was counted many times. The V call is TRBV13, the J call TRBJ2-1, with 13 bases matching TRBD2. The CDR3 contains 16 residues. V lost 6 bases, J lost 9 bases, and 11 bases stayed unmatched. The germline V gene encodes CDR1 PRHDT and CDR2 FYEKMQ (reference sequence). CDR3 amino acids: CASRDLLAGGQGEQFF. CDR3 nucleotides: TGTGCCAGCAGAGACCTACTAGCGGGAGGGCAGGGTGAGCAGTTCTTC.

This clone has only a few counts. The J gene is TRBJ2-7, the V gene TRBV12-3 or TRBV12-4; TRBD1 aligns across 9 bases. The length of the CDR3 is 14 residues. After removal of 1 base from V and 2 bases from J, the junction contained 0 bases not matched to a gene. The CDR3 DNA reads as TGTGCCAGCAGTTTAGGGACAGGGGCCTACGAGCAGTACTTC. It codes for CASSLGTGAYEQYF.

This clone was observed a few times. The CDR3 does not end in the conserved phenylalanine or tryptophan, so this is likely a read error. V gene TRBV6-2 or TRBV6-3 combines with J gene TRBJ1-1; 7 bases match TRBD1. The germline V gene encodes CDR1 MNHEY and CDR2 SVGEGT. V was pared by 8 bases and J by 6 bases, with 9 bases of the junction left unmatched. This CDR3 has 13 amino acids. CDR3 in DNA: TGTGCCAGCTTCCGGGACAGCCCACCTGAAGCTTTCCTT. Translated, it gives CASFRDSPPEAFL.

The table lists this clone with a few counts. V is TRBV27 and J is TRBJ1-1; D is unclear. Trimming removed 2 bases at V and 1 base at J, with 8 bases between. Germline V gene lookup returns CDR1 MNHEY and CDR2 SMNVEV (reference sequence). The CDR3 has 14 amino acids. CDR3 in DNA: TGTGCCAGCAGTTTAAAAGGTGGGAACACTGAAGCTTTCTTT. Residues: CASSLKGGNTEAFF.